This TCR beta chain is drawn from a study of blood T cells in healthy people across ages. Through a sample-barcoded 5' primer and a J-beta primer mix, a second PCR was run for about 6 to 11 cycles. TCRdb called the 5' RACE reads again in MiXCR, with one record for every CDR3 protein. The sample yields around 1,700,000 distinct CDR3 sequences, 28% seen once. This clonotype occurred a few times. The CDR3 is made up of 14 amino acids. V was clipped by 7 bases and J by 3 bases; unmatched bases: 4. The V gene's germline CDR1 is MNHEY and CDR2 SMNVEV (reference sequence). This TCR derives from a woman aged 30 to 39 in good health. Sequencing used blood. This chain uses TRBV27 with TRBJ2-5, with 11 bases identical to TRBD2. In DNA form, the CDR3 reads TGTGCCAGCACTAAGGGACTAGCGGAAGAGACCCAGTACTTC. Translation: CASTKGLAEETQYF.